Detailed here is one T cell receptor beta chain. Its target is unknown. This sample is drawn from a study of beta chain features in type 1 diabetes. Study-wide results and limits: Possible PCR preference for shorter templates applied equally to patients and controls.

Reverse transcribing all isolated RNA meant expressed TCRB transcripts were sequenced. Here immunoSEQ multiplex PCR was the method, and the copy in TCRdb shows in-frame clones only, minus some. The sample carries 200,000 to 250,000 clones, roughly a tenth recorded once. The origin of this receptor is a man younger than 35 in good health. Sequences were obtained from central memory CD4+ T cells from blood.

CDR3 in DNA: TGTGCCAGCAGCTTATCGGGAGAGCATACGCAGTATTTT. Translating it yields CASSLSGEHTQYF. The gene calls are TRBV11-1 and TRBJ2-3, with a possible D match to TRBD2 (6 bases). V lost 2 bases to trimming and J lost 7 bases, with 10 bases between them. This CDR3 has 13 amino acids. CDR1 and CDR2 from the germline V gene are SGHAT and FQDESV (reference sequence).